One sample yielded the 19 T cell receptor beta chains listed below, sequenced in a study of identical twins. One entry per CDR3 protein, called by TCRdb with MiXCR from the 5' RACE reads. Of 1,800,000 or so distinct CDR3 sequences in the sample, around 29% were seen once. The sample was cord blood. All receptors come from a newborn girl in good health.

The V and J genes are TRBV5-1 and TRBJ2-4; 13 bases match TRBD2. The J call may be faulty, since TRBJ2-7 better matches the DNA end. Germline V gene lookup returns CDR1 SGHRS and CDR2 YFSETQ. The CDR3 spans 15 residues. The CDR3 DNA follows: TGCGCCAGCAGCGCGGGGACTAGCGGGAACAACGAGCAGTACTTC. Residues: CASSAGTSGNNEQYF.

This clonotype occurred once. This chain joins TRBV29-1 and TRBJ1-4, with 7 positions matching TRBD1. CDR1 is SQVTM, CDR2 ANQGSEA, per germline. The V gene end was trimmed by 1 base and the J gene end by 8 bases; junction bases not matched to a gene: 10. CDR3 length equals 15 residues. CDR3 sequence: CSVEAYTGAGEKLFF. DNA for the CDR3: TGCAGCGTTGAAGCTTACACAGGGGCGGGGGAAAAACTGTTTTTT.

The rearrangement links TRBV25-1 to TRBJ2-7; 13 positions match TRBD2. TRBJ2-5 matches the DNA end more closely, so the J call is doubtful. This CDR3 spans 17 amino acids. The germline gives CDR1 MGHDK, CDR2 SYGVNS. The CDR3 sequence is CASSDHIRTSGGGTQYF. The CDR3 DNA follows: TGTGCCAGCAGTGATCACATCAGGACTAGCGGGGGAGGGACCCAGTACTTC.

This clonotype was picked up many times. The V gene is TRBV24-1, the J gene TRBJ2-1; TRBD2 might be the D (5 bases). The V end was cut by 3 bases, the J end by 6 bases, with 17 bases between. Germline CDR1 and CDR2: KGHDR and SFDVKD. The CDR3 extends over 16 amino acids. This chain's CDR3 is CATSDQRAGVLNEQFF. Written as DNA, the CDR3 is TGTGCCACCAGTGATCAAAGGGCGGGTGTCCTCAATGAGCAGTTCTTC.

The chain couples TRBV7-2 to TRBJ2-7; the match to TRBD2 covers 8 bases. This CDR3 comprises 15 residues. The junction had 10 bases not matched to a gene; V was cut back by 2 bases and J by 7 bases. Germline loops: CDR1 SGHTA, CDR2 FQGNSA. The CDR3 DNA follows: TGTGCCAGCAGCTTAACGGGGGGGCTGGGGAATGAGCAGTACTTC. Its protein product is CASSLTGGLGNEQYF.

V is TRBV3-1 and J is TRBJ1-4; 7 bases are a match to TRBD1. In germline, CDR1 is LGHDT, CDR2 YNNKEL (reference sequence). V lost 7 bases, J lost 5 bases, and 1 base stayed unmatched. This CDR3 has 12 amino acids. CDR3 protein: CASTGGNEKLFF. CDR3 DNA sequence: TGTGCCAGCACAGGGGGAAATGAAAAACTGTTTTTT.

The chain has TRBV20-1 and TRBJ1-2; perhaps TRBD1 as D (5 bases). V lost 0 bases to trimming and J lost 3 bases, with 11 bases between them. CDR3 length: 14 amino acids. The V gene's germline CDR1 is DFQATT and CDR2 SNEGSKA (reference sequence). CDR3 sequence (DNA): TGCAGTGCTAGAGATCTGTGGGGCTACTATGGCTACACCTTC. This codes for CSARDLWGYYGYTF.

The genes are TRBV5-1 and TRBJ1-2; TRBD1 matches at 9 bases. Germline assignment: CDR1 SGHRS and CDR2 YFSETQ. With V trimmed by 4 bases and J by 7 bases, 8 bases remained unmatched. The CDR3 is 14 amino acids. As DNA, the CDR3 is TGCGCCAGCAGCCAATCACAGGGGGCTGGTGGCTACACCTTC. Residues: CASSQSQGAGGYTF.

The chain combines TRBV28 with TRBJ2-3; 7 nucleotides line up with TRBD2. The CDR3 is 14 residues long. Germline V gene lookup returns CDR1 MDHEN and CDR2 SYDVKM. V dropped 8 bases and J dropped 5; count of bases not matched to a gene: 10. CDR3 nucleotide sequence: TGTGCCAGCGGCGAGGGAGGGTACAAAGATACGCAGTATTTT. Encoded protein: CASGEGGYKDTQYF.

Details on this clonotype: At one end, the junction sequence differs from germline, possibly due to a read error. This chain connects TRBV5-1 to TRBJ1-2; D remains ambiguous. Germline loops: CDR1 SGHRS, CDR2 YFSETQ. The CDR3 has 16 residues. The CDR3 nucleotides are TGCGCCAGCAGCTTGGTATCAGAGTTTCCTAACCATGGCTACACCTTC. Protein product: CASSLVSEFPNHGYTF.

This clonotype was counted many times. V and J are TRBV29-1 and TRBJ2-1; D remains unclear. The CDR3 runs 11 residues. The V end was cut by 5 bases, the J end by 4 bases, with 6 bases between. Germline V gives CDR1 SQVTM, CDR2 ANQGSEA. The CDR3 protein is CSVSVYNEQFF. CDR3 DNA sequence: TGCAGCGTTTCTGTGTACAATGAGCAGTTCTTC.

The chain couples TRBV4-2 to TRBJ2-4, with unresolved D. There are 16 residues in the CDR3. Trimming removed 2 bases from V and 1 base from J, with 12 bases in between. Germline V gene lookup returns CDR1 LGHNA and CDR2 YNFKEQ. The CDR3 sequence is CASSQRWDGAKNIQYF. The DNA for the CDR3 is TGTGCCAGCAGCCAAAGGTGGGATGGGGCCAAAAACATTCAGTACTTC.

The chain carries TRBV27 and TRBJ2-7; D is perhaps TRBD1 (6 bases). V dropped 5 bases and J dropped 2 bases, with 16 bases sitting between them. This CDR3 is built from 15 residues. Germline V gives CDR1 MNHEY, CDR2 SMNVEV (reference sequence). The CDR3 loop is CASSPLDRTAYEQYF. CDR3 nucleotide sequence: TGTGCCAGCAGTCCCCTTGACAGGACCGCCTACGAGCAGTACTTC.

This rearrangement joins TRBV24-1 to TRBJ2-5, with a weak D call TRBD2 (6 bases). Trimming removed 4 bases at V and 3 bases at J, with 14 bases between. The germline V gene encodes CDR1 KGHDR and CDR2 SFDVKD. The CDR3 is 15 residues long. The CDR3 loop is CATSDPSGGKETQYF. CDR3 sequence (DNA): TGTGCCACCAGTGACCCCTCCGGGGGAAAAGAGACCCAGTACTTC.

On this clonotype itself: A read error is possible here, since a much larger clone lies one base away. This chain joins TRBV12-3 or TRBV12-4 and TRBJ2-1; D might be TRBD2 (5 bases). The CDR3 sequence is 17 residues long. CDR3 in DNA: TGTGCCAGCAAACACAACCTGGCGGCGACGGGGTACAATGGGCAGTTCTTC. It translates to CASKHNLAATGYNGQFF.

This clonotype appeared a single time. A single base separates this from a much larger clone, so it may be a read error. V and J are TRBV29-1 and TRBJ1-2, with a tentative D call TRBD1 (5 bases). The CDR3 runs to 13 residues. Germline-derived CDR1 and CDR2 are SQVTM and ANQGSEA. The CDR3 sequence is CSVERRAGYGCTF. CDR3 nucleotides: TGCAGCGTTGAACGCAGGGCCGGCTATGGCTGCACCTTC.

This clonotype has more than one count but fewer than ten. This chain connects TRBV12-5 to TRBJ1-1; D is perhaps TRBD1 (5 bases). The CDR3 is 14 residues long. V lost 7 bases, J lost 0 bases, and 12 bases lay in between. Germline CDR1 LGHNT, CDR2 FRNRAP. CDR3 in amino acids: CASAKGRMNTEAFF. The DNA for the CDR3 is TGTGCTAGTGCCAAGGGACGGATGAACACTGAAGCTTTCTTT.

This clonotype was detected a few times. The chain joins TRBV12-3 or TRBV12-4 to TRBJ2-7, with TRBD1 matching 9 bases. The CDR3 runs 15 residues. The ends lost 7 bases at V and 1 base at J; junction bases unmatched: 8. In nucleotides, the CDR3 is TGTGCCAGCACCACGCTTGGACAGGGGTCCTACGAGCAGTACTTC. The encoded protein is CASTTLGQGSYEQYF.

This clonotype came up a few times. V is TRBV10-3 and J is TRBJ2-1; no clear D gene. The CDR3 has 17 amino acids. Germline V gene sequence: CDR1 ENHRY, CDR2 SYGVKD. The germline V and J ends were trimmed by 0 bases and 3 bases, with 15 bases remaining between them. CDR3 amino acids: CAISESVRGPIYNEQFF. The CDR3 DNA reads TGTGCCATCAGTGAGTCGGTCAGAGGCCCCATCTACAATGAGCAGTTCTTC.